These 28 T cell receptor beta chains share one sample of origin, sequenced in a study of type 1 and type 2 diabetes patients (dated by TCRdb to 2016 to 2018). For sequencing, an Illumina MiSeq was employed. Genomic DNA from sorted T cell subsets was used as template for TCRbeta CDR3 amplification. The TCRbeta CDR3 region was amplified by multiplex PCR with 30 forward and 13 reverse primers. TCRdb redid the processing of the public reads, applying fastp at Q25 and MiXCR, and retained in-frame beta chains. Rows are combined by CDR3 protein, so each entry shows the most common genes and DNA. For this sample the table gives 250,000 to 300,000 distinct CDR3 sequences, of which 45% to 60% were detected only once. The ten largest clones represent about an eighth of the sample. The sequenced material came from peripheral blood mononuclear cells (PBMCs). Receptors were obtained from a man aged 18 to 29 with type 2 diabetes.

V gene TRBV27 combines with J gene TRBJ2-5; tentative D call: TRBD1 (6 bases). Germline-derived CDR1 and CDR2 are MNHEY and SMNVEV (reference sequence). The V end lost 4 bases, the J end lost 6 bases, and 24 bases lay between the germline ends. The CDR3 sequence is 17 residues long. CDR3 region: CASSSLQGTSEVKTQYF. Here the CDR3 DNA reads TGTGCCAGCAGTTCCCTACAGGGAACGTCGGAAGTGAAGACCCAGTACTTC.

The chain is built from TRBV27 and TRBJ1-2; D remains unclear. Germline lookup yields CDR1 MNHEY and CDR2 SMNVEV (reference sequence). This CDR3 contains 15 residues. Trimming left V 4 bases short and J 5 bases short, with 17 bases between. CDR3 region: CASSSKTEFLYGYTF. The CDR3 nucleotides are TGTGCCAGCAGTTCAAAGACCGAATTCCTTTATGGCTACACCTTC.

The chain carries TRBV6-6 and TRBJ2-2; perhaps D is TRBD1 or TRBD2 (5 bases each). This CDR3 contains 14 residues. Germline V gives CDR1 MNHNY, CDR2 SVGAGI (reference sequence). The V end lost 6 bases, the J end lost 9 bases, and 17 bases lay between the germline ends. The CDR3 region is CASSRARDERELFF. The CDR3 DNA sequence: TGTGCCAGCAGCAGAGCCCGGGACGAACGGGAGCTGTTTTTT.

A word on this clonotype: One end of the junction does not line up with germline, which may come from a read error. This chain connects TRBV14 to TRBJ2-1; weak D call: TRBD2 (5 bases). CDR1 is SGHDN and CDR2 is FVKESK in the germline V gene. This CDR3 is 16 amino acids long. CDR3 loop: CASSRPVLGGYNEQFF. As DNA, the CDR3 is TGCGCCAGCAGCCGGCCAGTCCTTGGAGGCTACAATGAGCAGTTCTTC.

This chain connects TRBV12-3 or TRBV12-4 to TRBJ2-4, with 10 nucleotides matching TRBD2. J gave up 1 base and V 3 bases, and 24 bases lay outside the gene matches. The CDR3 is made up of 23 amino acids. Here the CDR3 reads CASSFQQGWFEREGQGAKNIQYF. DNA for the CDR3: TGTGCCAGCAGTTTCCAACAGGGTTGGTTCGAGCGGGAGGGCCAAGGTGCCAAAAACATTCAGTACTTC.

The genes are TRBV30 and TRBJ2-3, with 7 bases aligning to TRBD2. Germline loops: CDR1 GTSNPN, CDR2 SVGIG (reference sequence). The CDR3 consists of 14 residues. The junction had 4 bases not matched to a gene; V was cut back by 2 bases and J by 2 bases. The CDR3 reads CAWSLAGVTDTQYF. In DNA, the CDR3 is TGTGCCTGGAGTTTAGCGGGCGTCACAGATACGCAGTATTTT.

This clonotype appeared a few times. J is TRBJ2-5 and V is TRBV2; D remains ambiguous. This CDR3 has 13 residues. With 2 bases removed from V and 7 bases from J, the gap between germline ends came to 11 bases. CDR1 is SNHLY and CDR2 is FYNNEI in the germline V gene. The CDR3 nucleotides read TGTGCCAGCAGTGAACGGATGAGAGGGACCCAGTACTTC. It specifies CASSERMRGTQYF.

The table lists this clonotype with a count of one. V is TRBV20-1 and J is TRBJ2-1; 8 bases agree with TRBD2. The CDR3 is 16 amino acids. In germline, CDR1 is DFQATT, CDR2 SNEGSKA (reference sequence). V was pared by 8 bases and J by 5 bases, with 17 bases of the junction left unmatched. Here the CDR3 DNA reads TGCAGTACCCAGCTCCGGGGGGGAGGGCGACACAATGAGCAGTTCTTC. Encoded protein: CSTQLRGGGRHNEQFF.

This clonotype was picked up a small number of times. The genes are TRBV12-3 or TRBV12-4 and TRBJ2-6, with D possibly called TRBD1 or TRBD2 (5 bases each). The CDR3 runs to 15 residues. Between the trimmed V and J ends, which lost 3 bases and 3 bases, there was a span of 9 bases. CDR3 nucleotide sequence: TGTGCCAGCAGTTTCGTTGGGGGTGGGGCCAACGTCCTGACTTTC. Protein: CASSFVGGGANVLTF.

CDR3 loop: CASSSGGIFEAFF. The CDR3 DNA reads TGTGCCAGCAGTTCCGGAGGGATCTTTGAAGCTTTCTTT. The chain combines TRBV7-2 with TRBJ1-1; D is unresolved. V dropped 6 bases and J dropped 7 bases, with 15 bases sitting between them. The CDR3 covers 13 residues. CDR1 SGHTA and CDR2 FQGNSA come from the germline V gene.

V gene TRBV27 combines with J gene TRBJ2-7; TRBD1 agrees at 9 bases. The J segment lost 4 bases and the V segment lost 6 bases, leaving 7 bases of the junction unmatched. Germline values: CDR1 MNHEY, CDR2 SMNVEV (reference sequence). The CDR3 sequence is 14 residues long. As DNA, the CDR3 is TGTGCCAGCAGCAGGACAGGGGACCGTTACGAGCAGTACTTC. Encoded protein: CASSRTGDRYEQYF.

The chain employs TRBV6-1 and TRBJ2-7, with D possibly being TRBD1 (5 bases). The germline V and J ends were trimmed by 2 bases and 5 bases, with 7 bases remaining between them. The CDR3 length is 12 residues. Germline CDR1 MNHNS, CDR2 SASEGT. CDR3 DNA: TGTGCCAGCAGTGAAAGGGGTGACGAGCAGTACTTC. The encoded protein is CASSERGDEQYF.

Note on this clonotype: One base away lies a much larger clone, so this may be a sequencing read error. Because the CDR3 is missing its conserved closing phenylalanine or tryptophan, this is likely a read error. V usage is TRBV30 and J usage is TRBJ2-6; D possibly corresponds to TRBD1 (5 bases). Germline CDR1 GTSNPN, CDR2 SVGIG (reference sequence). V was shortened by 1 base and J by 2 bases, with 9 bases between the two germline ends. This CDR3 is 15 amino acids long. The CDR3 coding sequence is TGTGCCTGGAGTGACGTAGGGGCTGGGGCCAACGTCCTGACTCTC. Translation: CAWSDVGAGANVLTL.

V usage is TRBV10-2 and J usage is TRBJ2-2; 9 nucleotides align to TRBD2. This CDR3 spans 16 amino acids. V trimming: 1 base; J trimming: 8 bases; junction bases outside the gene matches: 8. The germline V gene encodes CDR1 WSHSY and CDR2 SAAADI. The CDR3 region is CASSEFTRTSAGELFF. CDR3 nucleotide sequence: TGCGCCAGCAGTGAGTTCACCCGGACTAGCGCGGGGGAGCTGTTTTTT.

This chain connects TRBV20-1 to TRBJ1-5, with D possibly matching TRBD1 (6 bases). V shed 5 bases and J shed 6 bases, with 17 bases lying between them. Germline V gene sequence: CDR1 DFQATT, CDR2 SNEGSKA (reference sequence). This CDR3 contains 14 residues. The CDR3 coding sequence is TGCAGTGCTCCCCAACAGGGTTCAATTCAGCCCCAGCATTTT. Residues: CSAPQQGSIQPQHF.

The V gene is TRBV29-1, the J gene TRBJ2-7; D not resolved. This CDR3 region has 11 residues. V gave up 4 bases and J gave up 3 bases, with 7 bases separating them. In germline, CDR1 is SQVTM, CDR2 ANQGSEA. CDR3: CSVVTDYEQYF. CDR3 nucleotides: TGCAGCGTTGTTACAGACTACGAGCAGTACTTC.

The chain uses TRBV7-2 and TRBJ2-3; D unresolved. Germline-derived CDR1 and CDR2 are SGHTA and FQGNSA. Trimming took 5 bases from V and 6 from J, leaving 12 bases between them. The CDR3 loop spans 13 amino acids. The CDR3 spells CASSGLVGDTQYF. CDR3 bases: TGTGCCAGCAGCGGGCTGGTGGGCGATACGCAGTATTTT.

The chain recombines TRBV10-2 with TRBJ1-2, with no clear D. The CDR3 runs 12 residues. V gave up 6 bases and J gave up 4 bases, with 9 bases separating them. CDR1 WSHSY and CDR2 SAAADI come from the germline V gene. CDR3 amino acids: CASSDDGYGYTF. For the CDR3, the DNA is TGCGCCAGCAGCGATGACGGCTATGGCTACACCTTC.

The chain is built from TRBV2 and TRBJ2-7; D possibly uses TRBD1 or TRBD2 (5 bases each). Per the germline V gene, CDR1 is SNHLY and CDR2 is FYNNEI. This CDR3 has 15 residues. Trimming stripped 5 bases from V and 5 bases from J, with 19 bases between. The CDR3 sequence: CASSYSPGPDHEQYF. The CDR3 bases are TGTGCCAGCAGTTACTCTCCGGGACCCGACCACGAGCAGTACTTC.

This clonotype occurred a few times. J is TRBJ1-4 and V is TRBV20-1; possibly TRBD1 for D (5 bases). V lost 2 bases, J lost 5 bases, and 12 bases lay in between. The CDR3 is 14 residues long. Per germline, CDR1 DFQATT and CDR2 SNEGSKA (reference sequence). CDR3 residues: CSARPGTQNEKLFF. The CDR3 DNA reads TGCAGTGCTAGACCCGGGACGCAGAATGAAAAACTGTTTTTT.

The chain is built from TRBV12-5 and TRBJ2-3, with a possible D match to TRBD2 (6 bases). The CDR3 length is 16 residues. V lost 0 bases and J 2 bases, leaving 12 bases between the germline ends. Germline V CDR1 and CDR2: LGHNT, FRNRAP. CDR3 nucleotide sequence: TGTGCTAGTGGTTTGGTACTGCGGGAACTCACAGATACGCAGTATTTT. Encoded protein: CASGLVLRELTDTQYF.

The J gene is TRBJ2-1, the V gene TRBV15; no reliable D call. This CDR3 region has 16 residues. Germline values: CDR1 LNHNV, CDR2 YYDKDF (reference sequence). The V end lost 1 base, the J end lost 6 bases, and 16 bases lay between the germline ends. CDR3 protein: CATSRVGHPIPNEQFF. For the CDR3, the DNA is TGTGCCACCAGCAGAGTAGGGCATCCTATCCCCAATGAGCAGTTCTTC.

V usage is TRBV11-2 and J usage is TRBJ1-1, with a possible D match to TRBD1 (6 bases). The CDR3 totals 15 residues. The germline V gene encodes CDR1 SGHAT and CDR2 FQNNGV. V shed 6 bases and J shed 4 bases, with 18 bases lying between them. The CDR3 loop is CASSLLGGGPTEAFF. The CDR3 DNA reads TGTGCCAGCAGTCTCTTAGGAGGGGGGCCCACTGAAGCTTTCTTT.

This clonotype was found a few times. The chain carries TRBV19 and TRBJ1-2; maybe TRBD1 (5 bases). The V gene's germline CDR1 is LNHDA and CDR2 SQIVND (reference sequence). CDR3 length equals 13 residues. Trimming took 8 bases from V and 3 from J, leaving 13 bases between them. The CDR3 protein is CASGLDSDYGYTF. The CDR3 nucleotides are TGTGCCAGTGGACTCGACAGCGACTATGGCTACACCTTC.

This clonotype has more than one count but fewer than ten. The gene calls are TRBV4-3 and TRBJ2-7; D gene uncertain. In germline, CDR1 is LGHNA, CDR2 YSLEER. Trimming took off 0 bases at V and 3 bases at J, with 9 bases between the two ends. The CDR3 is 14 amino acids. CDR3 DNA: TGCGCCAGCAGCCAAGACGACGTCAACTACGAGCAGTACTTC. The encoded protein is CASSQDDVNYEQYF.

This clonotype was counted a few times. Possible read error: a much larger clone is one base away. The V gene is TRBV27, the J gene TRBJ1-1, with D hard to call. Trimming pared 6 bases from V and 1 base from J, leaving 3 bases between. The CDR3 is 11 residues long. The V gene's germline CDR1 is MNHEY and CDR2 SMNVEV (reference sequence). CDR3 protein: CASRTNTEAFF. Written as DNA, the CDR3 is TGTGCCAGCAGGACGAACACTGAAGCTTTCTTT.

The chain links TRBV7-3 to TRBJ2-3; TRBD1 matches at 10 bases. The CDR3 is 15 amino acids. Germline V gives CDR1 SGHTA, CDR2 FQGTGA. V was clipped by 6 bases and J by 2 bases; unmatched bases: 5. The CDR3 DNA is TGTGCCAGCAGTTTTGGGACAGGGGACACAGATACGCAGTATTTT. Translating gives CASSFGTGDTDTQYF.

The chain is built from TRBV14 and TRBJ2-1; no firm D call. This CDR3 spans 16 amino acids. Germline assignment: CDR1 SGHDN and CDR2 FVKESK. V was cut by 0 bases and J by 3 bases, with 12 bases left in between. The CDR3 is CASSQDEPRGYNEQFF. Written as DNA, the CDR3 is TGTGCCAGCAGCCAAGATGAACCCCGAGGCTACAATGAGCAGTTCTTC. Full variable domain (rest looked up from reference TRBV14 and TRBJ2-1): EAGVTQFPSHSVIEKGQTVTLRCDPISGHDNLYWYRRVMGKEIKFLLHFVKESKQDESGMPNNRFLAERTGGTYSTLKVQPAELEDSGVYFCASSQDEPRGYNEQFFGPGTRLTVL.